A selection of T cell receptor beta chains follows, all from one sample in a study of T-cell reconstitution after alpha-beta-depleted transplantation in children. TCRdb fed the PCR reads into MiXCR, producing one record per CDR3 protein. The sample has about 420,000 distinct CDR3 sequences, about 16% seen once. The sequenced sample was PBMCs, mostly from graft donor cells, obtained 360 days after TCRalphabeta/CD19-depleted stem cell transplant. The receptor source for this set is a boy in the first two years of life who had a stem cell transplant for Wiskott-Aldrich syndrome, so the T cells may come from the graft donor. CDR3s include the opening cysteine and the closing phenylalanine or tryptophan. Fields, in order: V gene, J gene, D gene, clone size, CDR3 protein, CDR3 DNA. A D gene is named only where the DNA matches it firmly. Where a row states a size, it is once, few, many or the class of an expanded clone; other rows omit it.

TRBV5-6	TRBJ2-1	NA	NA	CSSSPTRLESQDEQFF	TGTTCCAGCAGCCCCACCCGACTAGAGTCCCAGGATGAGCAGTTCTTC
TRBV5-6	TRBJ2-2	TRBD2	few	CASSLNWEGRELFF	TGTGCCAGCAGCTTGAATTGGGAGGGTCGGGAGCTGTTTTTT
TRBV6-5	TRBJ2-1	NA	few	CASSYGAGYNEQFF	TGTGCCAGCAGTTACGGTGCGGGATACAATGAGCAGTTCTTC
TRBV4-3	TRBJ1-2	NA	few	CASSQDAGDGYTF	TGCGCCAGCAGCCAAGACGCCGGGGATGGCTACACCTTC
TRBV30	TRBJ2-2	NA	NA	CAWTPAFTGELFF	TGTGCCTGGACCCCCGCTTTCACCGGGGAGCTGTTTTTT
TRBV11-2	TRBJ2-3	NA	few	CASSSARWGRERIDTQYF	TGTGCCAGCAGCTCCGCACGATGGGGCAGGGAAAGGATAGATACGCAGTATTTT
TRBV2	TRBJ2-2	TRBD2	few	CASSVTAGVHTGELFF	TGTGCCAGCAGTGTGACAGCGGGAGTGCACACCGGGGAGCTGTTTTTT
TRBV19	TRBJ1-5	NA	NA	CASSIIVGQPQHF	TGTGCCAGTAGTATAATAGTAGGTCAGCCCCAGCATTTT
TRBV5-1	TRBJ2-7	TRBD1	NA	CASSTTGTGVPTGEQYF	TGCGCCAGCAGCACTACCGGGACAGGGGTTCCTACTGGGGAGCAGTACTTC
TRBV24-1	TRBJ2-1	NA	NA	CATSDPTAGAYNEQFF	TGTGCCACCAGTGATCCAACGGCGGGGGCTTACAATGAGCAGTTCTTC
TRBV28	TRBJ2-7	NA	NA	CASKIQGPPAEQYF	TGTGCCAGCAAGATACAGGGTCCCCCAGCCGAGCAGTACTTC
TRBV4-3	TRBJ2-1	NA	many	CASSFYRAEQFF	TGCGCCAGCAGCTTCTACCGGGCCGAGCAGTTCTTC
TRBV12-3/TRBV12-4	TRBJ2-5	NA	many	CASSPSETQYF	TGTGCCAGCAGTCCCAGCGAGACCCAGTACTTC
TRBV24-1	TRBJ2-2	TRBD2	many	CATRGGTGELFF	TGTGCCACCAGGGGAGGGACCGGGGAGCTGTTTTTT
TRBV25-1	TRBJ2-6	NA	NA	CASSDWDGANVLTF	TGTGCCAGCAGTGATTGGGATGGGGCCAACGTCCTGACTTTC
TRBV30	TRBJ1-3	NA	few	CAWRLTEESIF	TGTGCCTGGAGACTGACTGAGGAGTCTATTTTT
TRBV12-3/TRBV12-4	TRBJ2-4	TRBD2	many	CASSYLAGSKNIQYF	TGTGCCAGCAGTTATTTAGCGGGATCCAAAAACATTCAGTACTTC
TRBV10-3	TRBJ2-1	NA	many	CAISGTGERYNEQFF	TGTGCCATCAGTGGTACGGGCGAGAGGTACAATGAGCAGTTCTTC
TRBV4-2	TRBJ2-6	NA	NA	CASSQDPGSPSGANVLTF	TGTGCCAGCAGCCAAGACCCGGGATCCCCTTCTGGGGCCAACGTCCTGACTTTC
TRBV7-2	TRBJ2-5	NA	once	CASSLGTVRDQYF	TGTGCCAGCAGCTTAGGGACAGTTCGTGACCAGTACTTC
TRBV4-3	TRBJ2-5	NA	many	CASSQGRGETQYF	TGCGCCAGCAGCCAAGGTAGAGGGGAGACCCAGTACTTC
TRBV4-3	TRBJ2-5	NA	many	CASSQDLRQGQETQYF	TGCGCCAGCAGCCAAGATTTGAGGCAGGGACAAGAGACCCAGTACTTC
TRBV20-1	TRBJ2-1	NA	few	CSATSPGEQFF	TGCAGTGCTACATCTCCCGGGGAGCAGTTCTTC
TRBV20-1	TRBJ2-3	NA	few	CSVPHQGLPSTDTQYF	TGCAGTGTTCCCCATCAGGGACTCCCTAGCACAGATACGCAGTATTTT
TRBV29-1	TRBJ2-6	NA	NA	CSVNGGANVLTF	TGCAGCGTGAATGGTGGGGCCAACGTCCTGACTTTC
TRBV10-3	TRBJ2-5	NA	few	CAISDPQVYQETQYF	TGTGCCATCAGTGACCCTCAGGTGTACCAAGAGACCCAGTACTTC
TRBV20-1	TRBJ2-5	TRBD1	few	CSARDAEQGPETQYF	TGCAGTGCTAGAGATGCGGAACAGGGGCCAGAGACCCAGTACTTC